The 31 T cell receptor beta chains presented below share a single source sample, sequenced in a study of blood T cells in healthy people across ages. A second PCR, run for roughly 6 to 11 cycles, used a sample-barcoded 5' primer plus a J-beta primer mix. From the 5' RACE reads, TCRdb called clonotypes with MiXCR, one entry per CDR3 protein. In the table there are roughly 730,000 distinct CDR3 sequences, just over 55% of which are singletons. Specimen: blood. The receptors derive from a man aged 40-55 years in good health.

Only a few counts were recorded for this clonotype. This rearrangement joins TRBV29-1 to TRBJ2-1; TRBD2 matches at 7 bases. Germline CDR1 reads SQVTM; CDR2 reads ANQGSEA. V lost 0 bases and J lost 3; bases outside the gene matches: 5. The CDR3 sequence is 15 residues long. CDR3 protein: CSVEDTGGIYNEQFF. Here the CDR3 DNA reads TGCAGCGTTGAAGATACGGGGGGAATCTACAATGAGCAGTTCTTC.

In its sample, this clonotype was seen a few times. The chain combines TRBV29-1 with TRBJ2-5; D possibly corresponds to TRBD1 (6 bases). This CDR3 spans 12 amino acids. Trimming removed 4 bases at V and 5 bases at J, with 11 bases between. The germline V gene encodes CDR1 SQVTM and CDR2 ANQGSEA. CDR3 DNA sequence: TGCAGCGTTGGCCACAGGGTGGAGACCCAGTACTTC. This translates into CSVGHRVETQYF.

This clonotype has more than one count but fewer than ten. V and J are TRBV4-3 and TRBJ1-2; no clear D gene. The CDR3 totals 14 residues. From germline, CDR1 is LGHNA and CDR2 YSLEER. V was clipped by 1 base and J by 2 bases, with 8 bases between them. The CDR3 loop is CASSQVGENYGYTF. The DNA for the CDR3 is TGCGCCAGCAGCCAAGTTGGGGAGAACTATGGCTACACCTTC.

The CDR3 bases are TGCAGCGTTGTAGGTCTAGCGGCCACAGATACGCAGTATTTT. It specifies CSVVGLAATDTQYF. This chain joins TRBV29-1 and TRBJ2-3; TRBD2 aligns across 7 bases. This CDR3 comprises 14 residues. The V segment lost 4 bases and the J segment 2 bases; nucleotides outside the gene matches: 6. Germline CDR1 reads SQVTM; CDR2 reads ANQGSEA.

CDR3 DNA: TGTGCCAGCAGAGGCCCTATTCCGGGACAGCGGGGGAACTATGGCTACACCTTC. Translated: CASRGPIPGQRGNYGYTF. The chain links TRBV6-1 to TRBJ1-2; 7 bases align to TRBD1. J was trimmed by 2 bases and V by 6 bases; bases with no gene match: 18. This CDR3 is built from 18 residues. Germline V gene data show CDR1 as MNHNS and CDR2 as SASEGT.

This rearrangement joins TRBV4-1 to TRBJ1-2; 9 bases align to TRBD1. This CDR3 has 15 residues. The ends lost 1 base at V and 5 bases at J; junction bases unmatched: 5. CDR1 is MGHRA, CDR2 YSYEKL, per germline. CDR3 in DNA: TGCGCCAGCAGCCAAGTAACAGGGGGCTATTATGGCTACACCTTC. This translates into CASSQVTGGYYGYTF.

This chain joins TRBV7-9 and TRBJ2-2; D perhaps matches TRBD1 (6 bases). Germline V gene sequence: CDR1 SEHNR, CDR2 FQNEAQ (reference sequence). The CDR3 has 15 amino acids. V was trimmed by 4 bases and J by 4 bases, leaving 13 bases between them. This CDR3 is CASSSIGGSTGELFF. CDR3 in DNA: TGTGCCAGCAGCTCCATAGGGGGTAGCACCGGGGAGCTGTTTTTT.

This chain joins TRBV20-1 and TRBJ2-7; the D gene could be TRBD1 or TRBD2 (5 bases each). The germline V gene encodes CDR1 DFQATT and CDR2 SNEGSKA (reference sequence). CDR3 length: 13 amino acids. V shed 5 bases and J shed 0 bases, with 11 bases lying between them. The CDR3 loop is CSARDLVSYEQYF. For the CDR3, the DNA is TGCAGTGCTCGGGACCTAGTCTCCTACGAGCAGTACTTC.

V is TRBV5-1 and J is TRBJ2-7; D might be TRBD1 (5 bases). The CDR3 totals 15 residues. V gave up 7 bases and J gave up 7 bases, with 24 bases separating them. Germline CDR1 SGHRS, CDR2 YFSETQ. This CDR3 is CASRASPLPRDEQYF. The CDR3 DNA follows: TGCGCCAGCCGAGCGTCGCCTCTACCCAGGGATGAGCAGTACTTC.

This sequence joins TRBV2 and TRBJ2-7; either TRBD1 or TRBD2 may supply D (5 bases each). Germline loops: CDR1 SNHLY, CDR2 FYNNEI. Deletions cut 6 bases from V and 5 bases from J, with 11 bases between. CDR3 length equals 12 residues. The CDR3 DNA reads TGTGCCAGCAGCGGGGACGGGGACGAGCAGTACTTC. Its translation is CASSGDGDEQYF.

The rearrangement joins TRBV9 to TRBJ2-3; no clear D. This CDR3 region has 15 residues. Per germline, CDR1 SGDLS and CDR2 YYNGEE. V dropped 0 bases and J dropped 2 bases, with 10 bases sitting between them. The CDR3 region is CASSVGPQPTDTQYF. The DNA for the CDR3 is TGTGCCAGCAGCGTAGGGCCCCAGCCCACAGATACGCAGTATTTT.

This clonotype has more than one count but fewer than ten. The genes are TRBV29-1 and TRBJ2-3, with 11 positions matching TRBD2. J lost 6 bases, V lost 5 bases, and 13 bases had no gene match. This CDR3 has 16 amino acids. Per the germline V gene, CDR1 is SQVTM and CDR2 is ANQGSEA. This CDR3 reads CSVLRTSGLGSDTQYF. CDR3 sequence (DNA): TGCAGCGTTCTTAGGACTAGCGGGCTGGGGTCGGATACGCAGTATTTT.

This clonotype was detected only a few times. The chain is built from TRBV29-1 and TRBJ1-2; D is ambiguous. Germline V gene lookup returns CDR1 SQVTM and CDR2 ANQGSEA. The CDR3 length is 12 residues. V was cut by 2 bases and J by 4 bases, with 8 bases left in between. This CDR3 reads CSVERASYGYTF. The CDR3 DNA reads TGCAGCGTTGAACGAGCTTCCTATGGCTACACCTTC.

With regard to this clonotype: One base away lies a much larger clone, so this may be a sequencing read error. The chain recombines TRBV5-6 with TRBJ2-7; 7 bases map to TRBD2. CDR1 SGHDT and CDR2 YYEEEE come from the germline V gene. The V and J ends lost 1 base and 7 bases, in that order; junction bases with no gene match: 17. The CDR3 totals 17 residues. CDR3 in amino acids: CASSLRWGGNSREEQYF. The CDR3 coding sequence is TGTGCCAGCAGCTTGCGGTGGGGGGGGAACTCGAGGGAAGAGCAGTACTTC.

This clonotype came up a few times. This rearrangement joins TRBV3-1 to TRBJ2-3, with D possibly being TRBD2 (6 bases). V lost 0 bases to trimming and J lost 6 bases, with 10 bases between them. In germline, CDR1 is LGHDT, CDR2 YNNKEL (reference sequence). CDR3 length equals 14 residues. DNA for the CDR3: TGTGCCAGCAGCCAAGATCGGCTAGCGGATACGCAGTATTTT. Its translation: CASSQDRLADTQYF.

The CDR3, as DNA: TGCAGCGTTGAAGTGGGGGGGTTTGGGGGCACAGATACGCAGTATTTT. Translation: CSVEVGGFGGTDTQYF. This chain uses TRBV29-1 with TRBJ2-3; 7 bases line up with TRBD2. V trimming: 1 base; J trimming: 1 base; junction bases outside the gene matches: 8. Germline V gene lookup returns CDR1 SQVTM and CDR2 ANQGSEA. The CDR3 is made up of 16 amino acids.

About this clonotype: A read error may be the cause here, since a much bigger clone is one base away. The gene calls are TRBV6-1 and TRBJ1-2, with a tentative D call TRBD1 (5 bases). Germline V gene data show CDR1 as MNHNS and CDR2 as SASEGT. This CDR3 is 14 amino acids long. CDR3 DNA: TGTGCCACCGATAAACCGGGACCCTACGCAGGCTACATCTTC. It encodes CATDKPGPYAGYIF.

V and J are TRBV4-3 and TRBJ2-5; the match to TRBD1 covers 9 bases. The CDR3 is 18 residues long. V lost 0 bases to trimming and J lost 6 bases; unmatched junction nucleotides: 14. The germline V gene encodes CDR1 LGHNA and CDR2 YSLEER. The DNA for the CDR3 is TGCGCCAGCAGCCAAGATCTAGGGGACAGGGCCCTAGTACAGACCCAGTACTTC. This translates into CASSQDLGDRALVQTQYF.

In its sample, this clonotype was seen a few times. The V gene is TRBV4-3, the J gene TRBJ1-2; no firm D call. CDR1 is LGHNA and CDR2 is YSLEER in the germline V gene. There are 16 residues in the CDR3. V lost 1 base, J lost 3 bases, and 15 bases lay in between. CDR3 in amino acids: CASSQARGDTYYGYTF. The CDR3 coding sequence is TGCGCCAGCAGCCAAGCACGGGGAGACACCTACTATGGCTACACCTTC.

A few counts support this clonotype. The chain joins TRBV6-1 to TRBJ1-5, with D tentatively TRBD1 (6 bases). This CDR3 comprises 13 residues. Trimming pared 10 bases from V and 3 bases from J, leaving 13 bases between. The germline V gene encodes CDR1 MNHNS and CDR2 SASEGT. The CDR3 DNA sequence: TGTGCCACCCTACAGGGAAACAATCAGCCCCAGCATTTT. This codes for CATLQGNNQPQHF.

V and J are TRBV3-1 and TRBJ2-6, with 8 bases aligning to TRBD1. This CDR3 region has 18 residues. Germline trimming cut 1 base from V and 1 base from J; bases unmatched to any gene: 6. Germline lookup yields CDR1 LGHDT and CDR2 YNNKEL (reference sequence). The CDR3 DNA reads TGTGCCAGCAGCCAAGGTCCCGGGACAGGTTCTGGGGCCAACGTCCTGACTTTC. Amino acids: CASSQGPGTGSGANVLTF.

The chain uses TRBV27 and TRBJ2-1; 11 bases line up with TRBD1. CDR1 and CDR2 (germline): MNHEY, SMNVEV (reference sequence). The CDR3 spans 16 residues. The V and J ends lost 5 bases and 6 bases, in that order; junction bases with no gene match: 9. CDR3 residues: CASSLPPGQGVNEQFF. CDR3 DNA sequence: TGTGCCAGCAGTCTTCCACCGGGACAGGGGGTCAATGAGCAGTTCTTC.

V is TRBV10-3 and J is TRBJ2-7, with D tentatively TRBD1 (7 bases). This CDR3 region has 20 residues. Per the germline V gene, CDR1 is ENHRY and CDR2 is SYGVKD. V lost 8 bases to trimming and J lost 0 bases, with 32 bases between them. CDR3 DNA sequence: TGTGCCATCGCCAAGGTCGCAGGGGGAGGCTTGGGGCATAGCTCCTACGAGCAGTACTTC. Protein product: CAIAKVAGGGLGHSSYEQYF.

Note on this clonotype: At one end, the junction sequence differs from germline, possibly due to a read error. The rearrangement joins TRBV11-1 to TRBJ2-7; possible D gene TRBD2, 6 bases. Germline V gene data show CDR1 as SGHAT and CDR2 as FQDESV (reference sequence). The CDR3 consists of 13 residues. CDR3 coding DNA: TGTGCCAACAGCGGGCCGAACTCCTACGAGCATTACTTC. This gives the protein CANSGPNSYEHYF.

The rearrangement joins TRBV5-6 to TRBJ2-3; TRBD1 aligns across 10 bases. V gave up 7 bases and J gave up 2 bases; unmatched junction bases: 7. From germline, CDR1 is SGHDT and CDR2 YYEEEE. There are 15 residues in the CDR3. The CDR3 protein is CASGGDRGTTDTQYF. The CDR3 DNA reads TGTGCCAGCGGGGGGGACAGGGGAACCACAGATACGCAGTATTTT.

The chain joins TRBV6-1 to TRBJ2-3, with TRBD2 identical over 7 bases. This CDR3 has 14 amino acids. Germline-derived CDR1 and CDR2 are MNHNS and SASEGT. With V trimmed by 5 bases and J by 5 bases, 7 bases remained unmatched. The CDR3 spells CASSPSGGGDTQYF. In DNA, the CDR3 is TGTGCCAGCAGTCCCAGTGGCGGGGGAGATACGCAGTATTTT.

The chain couples TRBV5-1 to TRBJ1-1; 8 positions match TRBD1. This CDR3 has 18 residues. Trimming cost V 0 bases and J 5 bases; bases outside gene matches: 15. Germline V lookup: CDR1 SGHRS, CDR2 YFSETQ. The CDR3: CASSLVGQGQGANTEAFF. The CDR3 bases are TGCGCCAGCAGCTTGGTTGGGCAGGGTCAGGGGGCGAATACTGAAGCTTTCTTT. Full variable domain (rest looked up from reference TRBV5-1 and TRBJ1-1): KAGVTQTPRYLIKTRGQQVTLSCSPISGHRSVSWYQQTPGQGLQFLFEYFSETQRNKGNFPGRFSGRQFSNSRSEMNVSTLELGDSALYLCASSLVGQGQGANTEAFFGQGTRLTVV.

This clonotype was seen a handful of times. J is TRBJ2-1 and V is TRBV20-1; 12 bases fit TRBD2. The CDR3 totals 14 residues. V was pared by 4 bases and J by 9 bases, with 7 bases of the junction left unmatched. Germline values: CDR1 DFQATT, CDR2 SNEGSKA (reference sequence). The CDR3 DNA sequence: TGCAGTGCTACAAGACTAGCGGGAGTGGGTGAGCAGTTCTTC. Translating it yields CSATRLAGVGEQFF.

This clonotype has a single count. This chain connects TRBV6-5 to TRBJ2-7; 7 bases agree with TRBD2. With 5 bases clipped from V and 7 bases from J, the junction kept 14 bases outside the gene matches. The CDR3 totals 15 residues. In germline, CDR1 is MNHEY, CDR2 SVGAGI. CDR3 amino acids: CASSATGGASLEQYF. CDR3 coding DNA: TGTGCCAGCAGTGCCACGGGGGGAGCTTCGTTGGAGCAGTACTTC.

The genes are TRBV2 and TRBJ2-4; maybe TRBD2 (6 bases). Deletions cut 6 bases from V and 6 bases from J, with 18 bases between. CDR1 SNHLY and CDR2 FYNNEI come from the germline V gene. The CDR3 has 15 residues. The CDR3 here is CASRDGRGSGNIQYF. The CDR3 DNA follows: TGTGCCAGCAGGGATGGAAGGGGTAGCGGAAACATTCAGTACTTC.

A remark on this clonotype: A much larger clonotype is one base distant, so this may be a read error. The chain employs TRBV29-1 and TRBJ2-7; the D gene is possibly TRBD2 (6 bases). The J call may be incorrect, as the DNA end agrees better with TRBJ2-5. Germline V lookup: CDR1 SQVTM, CDR2 ANQGSEA. The CDR3 runs to 14 residues. The chain's CDR3 is CSVDFRSPGGTQYF. Here the CDR3 DNA reads TGCAGCGTTGATTTTCGCAGCCCCGGGGGGACCCAGTACTTC.